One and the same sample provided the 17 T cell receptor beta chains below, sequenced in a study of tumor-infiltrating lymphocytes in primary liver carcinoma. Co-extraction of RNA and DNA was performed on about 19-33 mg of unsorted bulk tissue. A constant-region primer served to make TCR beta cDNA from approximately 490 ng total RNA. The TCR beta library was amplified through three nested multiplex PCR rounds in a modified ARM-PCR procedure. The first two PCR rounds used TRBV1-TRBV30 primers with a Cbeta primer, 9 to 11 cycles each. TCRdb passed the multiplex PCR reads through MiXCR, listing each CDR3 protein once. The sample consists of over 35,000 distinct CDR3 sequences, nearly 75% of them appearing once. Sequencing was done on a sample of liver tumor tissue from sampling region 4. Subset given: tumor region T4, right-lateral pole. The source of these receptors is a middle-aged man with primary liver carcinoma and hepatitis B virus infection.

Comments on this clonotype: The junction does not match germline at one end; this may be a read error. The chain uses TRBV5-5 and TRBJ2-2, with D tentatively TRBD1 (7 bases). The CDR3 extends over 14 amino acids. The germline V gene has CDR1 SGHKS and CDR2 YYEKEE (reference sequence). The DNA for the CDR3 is TGTGCCAGCAGCTTGGGCGGAGGGGGCAGGGAGCTATTTTTT. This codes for CASSLGGGGRELFF.

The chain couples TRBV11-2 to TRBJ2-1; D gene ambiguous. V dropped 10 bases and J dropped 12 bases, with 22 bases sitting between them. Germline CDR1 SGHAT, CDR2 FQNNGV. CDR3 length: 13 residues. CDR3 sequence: CANGPMVEASQFF. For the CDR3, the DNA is TGTGCCAACGGCCCGATGGTTGAGGCCTCGCAGTTCTTC.

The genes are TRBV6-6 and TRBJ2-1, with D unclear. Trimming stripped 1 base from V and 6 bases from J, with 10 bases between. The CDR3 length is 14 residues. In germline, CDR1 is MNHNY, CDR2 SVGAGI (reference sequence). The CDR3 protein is CASSYWTAVNEQFF. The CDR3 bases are TGTGCCAGCAGTTACTGGACGGCAGTCAATGAGCAGTTCTTC.

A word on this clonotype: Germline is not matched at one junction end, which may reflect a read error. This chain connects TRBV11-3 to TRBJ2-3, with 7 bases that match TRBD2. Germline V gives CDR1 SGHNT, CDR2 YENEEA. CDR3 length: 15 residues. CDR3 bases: TGTGCCAACAGCCCGGGGGGATTTCAGGGCGGAACGCAGTATTTT. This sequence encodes CANSPGGFQGGTQYF.

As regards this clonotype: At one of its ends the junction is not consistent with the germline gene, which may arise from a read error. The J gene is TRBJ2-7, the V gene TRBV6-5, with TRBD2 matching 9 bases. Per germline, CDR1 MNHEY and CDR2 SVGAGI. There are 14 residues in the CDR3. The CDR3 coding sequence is TGTGCCGGCAGTTCTTCAGCGGGAGGACGCGAGCAGTACTTC. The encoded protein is CAGSSSAGGREQYF.

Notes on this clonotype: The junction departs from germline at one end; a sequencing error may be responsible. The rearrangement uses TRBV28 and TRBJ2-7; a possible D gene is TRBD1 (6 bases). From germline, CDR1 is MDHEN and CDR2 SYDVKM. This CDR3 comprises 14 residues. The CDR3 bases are TGTACCAGCAGTAGGGGGAGCGGCCTTTACAAGCAGTACTTC. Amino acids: CTSSRGSGLYKQYF.

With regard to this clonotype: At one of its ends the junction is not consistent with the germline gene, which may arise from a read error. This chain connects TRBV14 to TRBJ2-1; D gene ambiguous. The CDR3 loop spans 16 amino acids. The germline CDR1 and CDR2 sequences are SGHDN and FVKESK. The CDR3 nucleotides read TGTGTCAGCAGTACCGTAGTGGGATGGGTAAACAATGAGCAGTTCTTC. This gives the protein CVSSTVVGWVNNEQFF.

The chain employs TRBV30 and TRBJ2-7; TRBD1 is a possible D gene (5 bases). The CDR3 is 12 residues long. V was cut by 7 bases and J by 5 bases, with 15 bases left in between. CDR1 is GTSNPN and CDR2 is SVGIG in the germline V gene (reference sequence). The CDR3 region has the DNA TGTGCCTCCCCGACAGTCCCCCACGAGCAGTACTTC. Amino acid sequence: CASPTVPHEQYF.

The CDR3 region is CVSSPHKGGGYTF. The CDR3 bases are TGTGTTAGCAGCCCGCATAAGGGGGGGGGCTACACCTTC. This sequence joins TRBV7-8 and TRBJ1-2; possible D gene TRBD1, 6 bases. Germline values: CDR1 SGHVS, CDR2 FQNEAQ. This CDR3 is built from 13 residues. Supplemented by reference TRBV7-8 and TRBJ1-2, the full variable domain reads GAGVSQSPRYKVAKRGQDVALRCDPISGHVSLFWYQQALGQGPEFLTYFQNEAQLDKSGLPSDRFFAERPEGSVSTLKIQRTQQEDSAVYLCVSSPHKGGGYTFGSGTRLTVV.

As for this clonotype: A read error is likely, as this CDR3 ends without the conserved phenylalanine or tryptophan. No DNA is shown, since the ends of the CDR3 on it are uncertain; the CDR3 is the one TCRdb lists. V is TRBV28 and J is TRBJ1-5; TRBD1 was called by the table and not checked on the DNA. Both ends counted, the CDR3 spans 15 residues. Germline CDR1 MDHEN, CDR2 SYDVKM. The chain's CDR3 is CASSLRGLGNQPQHY.

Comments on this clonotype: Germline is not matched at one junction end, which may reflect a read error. The CDR3 here is CSVGQGWDMGYCYTF. CDR3 DNA: TGCAGCGTTGGGCAGGGCTGGGACATGGGCTATTGCTACACCTTT. This sequence joins TRBV29-1 and TRBJ1-2; D might be TRBD1 (6 bases). Germline V gives CDR1 SQVTM, CDR2 ANQGSEA. This CDR3 comprises 15 residues.

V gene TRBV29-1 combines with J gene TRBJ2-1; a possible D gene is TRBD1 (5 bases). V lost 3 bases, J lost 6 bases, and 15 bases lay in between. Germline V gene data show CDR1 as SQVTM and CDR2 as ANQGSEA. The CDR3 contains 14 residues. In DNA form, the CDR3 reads TGCAGCGTTGATCAGGGTGGGAATTGCAATGAGCAGTTCTTC. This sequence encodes CSVDQGGNCNEQFF.

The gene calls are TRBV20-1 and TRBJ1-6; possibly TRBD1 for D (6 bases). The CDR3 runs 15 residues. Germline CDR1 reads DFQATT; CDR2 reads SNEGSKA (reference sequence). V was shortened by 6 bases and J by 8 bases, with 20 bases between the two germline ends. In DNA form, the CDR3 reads TGCAGTGCCAGACGGATTCAGGGGTGGTATTCACCCCTCCACTTT. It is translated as CSARRIQGWYSPLHF.

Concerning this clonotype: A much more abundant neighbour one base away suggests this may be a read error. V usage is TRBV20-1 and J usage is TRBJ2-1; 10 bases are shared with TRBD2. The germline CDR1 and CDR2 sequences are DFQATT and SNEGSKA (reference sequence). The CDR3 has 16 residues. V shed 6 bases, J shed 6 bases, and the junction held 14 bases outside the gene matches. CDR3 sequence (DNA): TGCAGTGCGGCGGCCGCTAGCGGGAGCCCCATCAATGAGCAGTTCTTC. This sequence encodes CSAAAASGSPINEQFF.

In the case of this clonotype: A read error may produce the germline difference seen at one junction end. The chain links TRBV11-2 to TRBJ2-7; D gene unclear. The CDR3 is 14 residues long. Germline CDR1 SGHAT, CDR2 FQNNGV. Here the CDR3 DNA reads TGTGCCAGCAGCTCTAATAGAAGCTCCCACGAGCAATACTTC. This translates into CASSSNRSSHEQYF.

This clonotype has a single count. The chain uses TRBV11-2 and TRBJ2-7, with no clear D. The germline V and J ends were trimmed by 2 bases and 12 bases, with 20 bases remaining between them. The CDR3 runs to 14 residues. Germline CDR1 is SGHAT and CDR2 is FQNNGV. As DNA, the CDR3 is TGTGCCAGCAGCTTATATCGACAAGCCTACGAGAGGTACTTC. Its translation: CASSLYRQAYERYF.

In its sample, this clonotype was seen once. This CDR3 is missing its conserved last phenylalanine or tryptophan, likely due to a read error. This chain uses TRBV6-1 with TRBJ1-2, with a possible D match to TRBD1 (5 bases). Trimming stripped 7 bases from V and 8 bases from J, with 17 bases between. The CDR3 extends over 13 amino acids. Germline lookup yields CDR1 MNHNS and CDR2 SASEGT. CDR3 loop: CASIFAQGNGYTV. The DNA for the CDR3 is TGTGCCAGCATTTTCGCGCAGGGAAACGGCTACACCGTC.